This entry concerns a single T cell receptor beta chain. Its antigen is unknown. No clone much larger than this one lies a single base away; base qualities are absent. The sample belongs to a study of cytotoxic CD8 clonotypes in ibrutinib-treated CLL (dated by TCRdb to about 2021). Turning to the overall study: In this cohort, approximately 15 patients were treatment-naive and about a dozen were relapsed/refractory, while roughly 17 had unmutated IGHV. Partial responses were observed in approximately 24 patients and complete responses in 2; after a median follow-up of 68 months, remission was maintained in 15 or so patients and progression was observed in approximately 12. Longitudinal samples were obtainable from about 30% of the 86 participants in the trial. On average, each sample had hundreds of thousands of productive templates and under 95,000 productive rearrangements. Cryopreserved peripheral blood mononuclear cells were collected at three points: before therapy, at response, and at either sustained remission or disease progression. Samples at response were collected after a median of about 11 months of treatment, with a range of about 6 to 40 months.

The germline V gene (reference sequence) supplies CDR1 GTSNPN and CDR2 SVGIG. The CDR3 has 19 amino acids, counting the end cysteine and phenylalanine. The entry retains the CDR3 DNA only, 57 bases that are in frame from base 1. Relative to germline, V is missing 0 bases and J is missing 2 bases, with 14 bases of the junction outside any gene match. Points the paper makes about the study in general: Lymph node repertoires were not examined, and the timing of sampling was not matched between patients in sustained remission and those whose disease progressed. Clonality rose at ibrutinib response, remained stable during sustained remission, and dropped back toward baseline at progression. Public clonotypes were found to be uncommon and were observed to contract or remain stable during treatment; the increase in clonality was shown to reflect expansion of private clonotypes at ibrutinib response. Baseline clonality exceeded that of age-matched healthy donors and correlated strongly with circulating CD8+ T-cell counts.

A MiSeq instrument was used for deep resolution sequencing, which targeted depths ranging from 1 in 1 million up to 1 in 200,000 T cells, with coverage averaging 10x for each clonotype. The immunoSEQ hsTCRB Kit was used to generate TCR beta libraries. The study's processing was this. ImmunoSEQ Data Assistant and ImmunoSEQ Analyzer were used for data analysis, and V, D and J genes were assigned according to IMGT definitions. Clonality, which ranges from 0 to 1, was calculated by subtracting the normalized Shannon entropy of productive rearrangement frequencies from one. Public clonotype analysis was restricted to overrepresented clonotypes comprising at least 0.05% of each patient's repertoire. More than ten age-matched healthy donor repertoires from immuneACCESS were used as controls for clonality. TCRdb carries this immuneACCESS record with in-frame sequences only. Its versions omit some clonotypes, under half of them owing to an unresolved V gene in the studies checked, with the rest unexplained. D and trimming were read from the DNA, whereas the V and J calls and clone size are those reported in that table. In this sample the table shows around 310,000 clones, 80% of which occur a single time. The top ten clones comprise 6.5% to 8.5% of the sample.

For TCR beta library preparation, roughly 2 micrograms of genomic DNA were extracted from the cryopreserved PBMCs. Longitudinal blood samples from CLL patients on ibrutinib monotherapy underwent high-throughput TCR beta sequencing. The patients took part in an open-label, single-center phase 2 trial of ibrutinib monotherapy. The sequence was collected from a human donor with chronic lymphocytic leukemia. Sequencing used PBMCs, obtained before ibrutinib treatment. The rearranged segments are TRBV30 and TRBJ2-3; 10 bases in the junction line up with TRBD1. The CDR3 protein sequence reads: CAWSVSVRRDRGFTDTQYF. The DNA reads TGTGCCTGGAGTGTATCTGTTAGGCGGGACAGGGGATTCACAGATACGCAGTATTTT.